These 20 T cell receptor beta chains came from one sample sequenced in a study of beta chain features in type 1 diabetes. Points from the study as a whole: People with Type 1 diabetes carried modestly yet significantly shorter TCRB CDR3s in all four CD4+ subsets.

The antigens of these receptors remain unknown. The authors reverse transcribed all of the isolated RNA, so sequencing captured expressed TCRB transcripts. TCRdb's copy holds only in-frame clones and misses some; the assay was immunoSEQ multiplex PCR. The sample shows more than 300,000 clones, over 8.5% of them seen only once. Material: central memory CD4+ T cells from blood. These receptors were taken from a man aged 30-40 years with type 1 diabetes.

Ten or more counts support this clone. V gene TRBV19 combines with J gene TRBJ2-1; D unclear. The germline CDR1 and CDR2 sequences are LNHDA and SQIVND (reference sequence). The length of the CDR3 is 13 residues. Trimming removed 3 bases from V and 5 bases from J, with 8 bases in between. The CDR3 DNA is TGTGCCAGTAGTATGTATCAGAACAATGAGCAGTTCTTC. Protein product: CASSMYQNNEQFF.

The chain links TRBV28 to TRBJ2-7; no clear D gene. Germline CDR1 reads MDHEN; CDR2 reads SYDVKM. This CDR3 has 10 residues. V was shortened by 5 bases and J by 9 bases, with 8 bases between the two germline ends. The DNA of the CDR3 is TGTGCCAGCAGTGCAAGGTCGCAGTACTTC. Protein product: CASSARSQYF. Full variable domain (missing parts from reference TRBV28 and TRBJ2-7): DVKVTQSSRYLVKRTGEKVFLECVQDMDHENMFWYRQDPGLGLRLIYFSYDVKMKEKGDIPEGYSVSREKKERFSLILESASTNQTSMYLCASSARSQYFGPGTRLTVT.

This rearrangement joins TRBV27 to TRBJ1-4, with 9 bases matching TRBD1. This CDR3 has 15 residues. The germline gives CDR1 MNHEY, CDR2 SMNVEV (reference sequence). V lost 0 bases, J lost 10 bases, and 6 bases stayed unmatched. The CDR3 loop is CASSLSGTGNGKLFF. The CDR3 nucleotides are TGTGCCAGCAGTTTATCCGGGACAGGGAACGGAAAACTGTTTTTT.

The sample holds a few counts of this clone. The chain's CDR3 is CSVELANGHTDTQYF. CDR3 sequence (DNA): TGCAGCGTTGAATTGGCAAACGGGCACACAGATACGCAGTATTTT. The chain has TRBV29-1 and TRBJ2-3; D unclear. Trimming left V 2 bases short and J 2 bases short, with 14 bases between. This CDR3 region has 15 residues. CDR1 and CDR2 from the germline V gene are SQVTM and ANQGSEA.

This clone was found a few times. The chain links TRBV5-1 to TRBJ2-1, with 8 bases lining up with TRBD2. V lost 2 bases to trimming and J lost 6 bases; unmatched junction nucleotides: 4. Germline lookup yields CDR1 SGHRS and CDR2 YFSETQ. This CDR3 has 14 amino acids. The CDR3, as DNA: TGCGCCAGCAGCTTTAGCGGGGTGGGCAATGAGCAGTTCTTC. This sequence encodes CASSFSGVGNEQFF.

The chain recombines TRBV10-3 with TRBJ2-7; no firm D call. This CDR3 comprises 14 residues. V dropped 4 bases and J dropped 2 bases, with 12 bases sitting between them. Germline V CDR1 and CDR2: ENHRY, SYGVKD. CDR3 region: CAISGGGNPYEQYF. The CDR3 DNA reads TGTGCCATCAGTGGCGGCGGCAACCCCTACGAGCAGTACTTC.

In its sample, this clone was seen a few times. The chain is built from TRBV20-1 and TRBJ2-1; D tentatively fits TRBD1 or TRBD2 (5 bases each). Germline V lookup: CDR1 DFQATT, CDR2 SNEGSKA (reference sequence). V dropped 3 bases and J dropped 9 bases, with 6 bases sitting between them. The CDR3 runs to 10 residues. The CDR3 bases are TGCAGTGCTAGTGGGGGTGAGCAGTTCTTC. Encoded protein: CSASGGEQFF.

The sample holds many counts of this clone. J is TRBJ2-4 and V is TRBV14; TRBD1 matches at 9 bases. This CDR3 has 17 amino acids. V shed 1 base, J shed 8 bases, and the junction held 12 bases outside the gene matches. Germline loops: CDR1 SGHDN, CDR2 FVKESK. In DNA, the CDR3 is TGTGCCAGCAGCCAAGCCCCCCATGGGACAGGGAAGGACATTCAGTACTTC. This gives the protein CASSQAPHGTGKDIQYF.

This clone was counted a few times. The CDR3 reads CASSRGWSTDTQYF. The CDR3 DNA sequence: TGTGCCAGCAGCCGGGGGTGGAGCACAGATACGCAGTATTTT. The chain is built from TRBV7-2 and TRBJ2-3; a weak D match, TRBD2 (6 bases). V was clipped by 5 bases and J by 0 bases, with 9 bases between them. Germline V gives CDR1 SGHTA, CDR2 FQGNSA. The CDR3 is 14 amino acids.

In this sample, this clone turned up many times. This chain joins TRBV19 and TRBJ2-1; D perhaps matches TRBD2 (7 bases). Trimming stripped 7 bases from V and 3 bases from J, with 25 bases between. Germline-derived CDR1 and CDR2 are LNHDA and SQIVND (reference sequence). The CDR3 is 18 residues long. Written as DNA, the CDR3 is TGTGCCAGTACCTGGGGGGGCGGTGGCTCCCATGTCTACAATGAGCAGTTCTTC. This encodes CASTWGGGGSHVYNEQFF.

This rearrangement joins TRBV5-1 to TRBJ2-7, with D perhaps matching TRBD1 or TRBD2 (6 bases each). Germline V lookup: CDR1 SGHRS, CDR2 YFSETQ. The V and J ends lost 4 bases and 4 bases respectively, with 18 bases between them. This CDR3 contains 15 residues. CDR3 nucleotide sequence: TGCGCCAGCAGCCCCGGGGGCACGGTTCGGTACGAGCAGTACTTC. Translating gives CASSPGGTVRYEQYF. The complete variable domain, with remaining parts taken from reference TRBV5-1 and TRBJ2-7, reads KAGVTQTPRYLIKTRGQQVTLSCSPISGHRSVSWYQQTPGQGLQFLFEYFSETQRNKGNFPGRFSGRQFSNSRSEMNVSTLELGDSALYLCASSPGGTVRYEQYFGPGTRLTVT.

This chain uses TRBV7-9 with TRBJ2-1, with 12 bases that match TRBD2. Germline lookup yields CDR1 SEHNR and CDR2 FQNEAQ (reference sequence). V lost 5 bases and J lost 8; bases outside the gene matches: 7. The CDR3 sequence is 15 residues long. This CDR3 is CASSPLAGGGDEQFF. For the CDR3, the DNA is TGTGCCAGCAGCCCACTAGCGGGAGGAGGGGATGAGCAGTTCTTC.

The rearrangement joins TRBV6-5 to TRBJ2-7; possible D gene TRBD1, 6 bases. CDR1 and CDR2 from the germline V gene are MNHEY and SVGAGI. Trimming took 5 bases from V and 7 from J, leaving 15 bases between them. The CDR3 has 13 residues. This CDR3 is CASSHNDQGEQYF. Written as DNA, the CDR3 is TGTGCCAGCAGTCATAATGACCAGGGGGAGCAGTACTTC.

The rearrangement joins TRBV7-2 to TRBJ2-5; D ambiguous. The CDR3 extends over 12 amino acids. With 7 bases removed from V and 3 bases from J, the gap between germline ends came to 9 bases. CDR1 is SGHTA, CDR2 FQGNSA, per germline. The CDR3 here is CASILFEETQYF. The CDR3 nucleotides read TGTGCCAGCATCTTGTTCGAAGAGACCCAGTACTTC. The full variable domain, rest sourced from reference TRBV7-2 and TRBJ2-5, is GAGVSQSPSNKVTEKGKDVELRCDPISGHTALYWYRQSLGQGLEFLIYFQGNSAPDKSGLPSDRFSAERTGGSVSTLTIQRTQQEDSAVYLCASILFEETQYFGPGTRLLVL.

Only a few counts were recorded for this clone. This chain connects TRBV30 to TRBJ2-7, with D hard to call. From germline, CDR1 is GTSNPN and CDR2 SVGIG (reference sequence). Trimming cost V 1 base and J 3 bases, with 16 bases left between them. The CDR3 is 15 residues long. The CDR3 loop reads CAWSAPWQRNYEQYF. The CDR3 DNA sequence: TGTGCCTGGAGTGCCCCCTGGCAGAGGAACTACGAGCAGTACTTC. Filled out from reference TRBV30 and TRBJ2-7, the complete variable domain reads SQTIHQWPATLVQPVGSPLSLECTVEGTSNPNLYWYRQAAGRGLQLLFYSVGIGQISSEVPQNLSASRPQDRQFILSSKKLLLSDSGFYLCAWSAPWQRNYEQYFGPGTRLTVT.

This clone came up a few times. The chain links TRBV5-1 to TRBJ2-1; D is ambiguous. This CDR3 contains 14 residues. Germline CDR1 SGHRS, CDR2 YFSETQ. Trimming left V 4 bases short and J 5 bases short, with 13 bases between. CDR3 region: CASSLRTAHNEQFF. CDR3 coding DNA: TGCGCCAGCAGCCTACGGACGGCCCACAATGAGCAGTTCTTC.

This clone was seen ten or more times. The J gene is TRBJ1-1, the V gene TRBV5-6; D gene ambiguous. V was clipped by 0 bases and J by 6 bases, with 6 bases between them. Germline V gene lookup returns CDR1 SGHDT and CDR2 YYEEEE. The CDR3 spans 12 residues. This CDR3 reads CASSLGLAEAFF. The DNA for the CDR3 is TGTGCCAGCAGCTTGGGGTTGGCTGAAGCTTTCTTT.

CDR3 coding DNA: TGTGCCAGCAGCTTGAGGGCTTCCAATGAGCAGTTCTTC. Translated: CASSLRASNEQFF. V usage is TRBV5-4 and J usage is TRBJ2-1, with D unclear. The V gene's germline CDR1 is SGHNT and CDR2 YYREEE (reference sequence). This CDR3 contains 13 residues. Trimming stripped 1 base from V and 6 bases from J, with 8 bases between.

This clone was seen a handful of times. The V gene is TRBV28, the J gene TRBJ2-7; 10 nucleotides line up with TRBD1. With V trimmed by 2 bases and J by 2 bases, 3 bases remained unmatched. CDR1 is MDHEN and CDR2 is SYDVKM in the germline V gene. The CDR3 covers 15 residues. Written as DNA, the CDR3 is TGTGCCAGCAGTTTACCCGGGACAGGGGCCTACGAGCAGTACTTC. It translates to CASSLPGTGAYEQYF.

A few counts support this clone. At one end the junction does not follow the germline gene, possibly because of a read error. V usage is TRBV5-4 and J usage is TRBJ1-1; D uncertain. Germline V gene lookup returns CDR1 SGHNT and CDR2 YYREEE (reference sequence). The CDR3 spans 11 residues. CDR3 DNA: TGCGCCAGCAGCTTGGAATCCGAAGCTTTCTTT. Translated: CASSLESEAFF.